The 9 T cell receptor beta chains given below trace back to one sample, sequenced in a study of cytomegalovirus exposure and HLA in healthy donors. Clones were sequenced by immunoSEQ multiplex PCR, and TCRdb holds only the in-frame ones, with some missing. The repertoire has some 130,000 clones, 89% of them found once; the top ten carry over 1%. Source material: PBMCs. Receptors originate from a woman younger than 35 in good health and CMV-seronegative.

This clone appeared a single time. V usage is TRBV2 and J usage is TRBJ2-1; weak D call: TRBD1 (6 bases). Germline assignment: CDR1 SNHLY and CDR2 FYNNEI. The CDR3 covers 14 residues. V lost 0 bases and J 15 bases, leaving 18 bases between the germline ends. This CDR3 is CASSEAPRGGRLFF. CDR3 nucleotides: TGTGCCAGCAGTGAAGCCCCCCGAGGGGGTCGATTGTTCTTC.

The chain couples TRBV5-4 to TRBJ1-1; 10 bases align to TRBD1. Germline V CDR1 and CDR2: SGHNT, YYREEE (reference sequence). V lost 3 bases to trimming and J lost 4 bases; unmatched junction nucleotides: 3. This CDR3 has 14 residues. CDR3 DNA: TGTGCCAGCAGCTGGCGGACAGGGGGCACTGAAGCTTTCTTT. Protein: CASSWRTGGTEAFF.

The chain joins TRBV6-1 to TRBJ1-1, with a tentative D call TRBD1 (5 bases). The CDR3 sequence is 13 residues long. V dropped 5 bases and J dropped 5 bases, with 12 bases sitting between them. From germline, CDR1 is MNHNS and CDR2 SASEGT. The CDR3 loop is CASSQTGRTEAFF. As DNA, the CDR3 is TGTGCCAGCAGTCAAACAGGACGGACTGAAGCTTTCTTT.

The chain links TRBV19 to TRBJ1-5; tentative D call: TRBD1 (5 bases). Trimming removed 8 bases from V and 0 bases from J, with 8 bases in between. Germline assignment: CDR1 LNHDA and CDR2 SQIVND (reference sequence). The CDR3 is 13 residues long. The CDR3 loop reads CASGGGSNQPQHF. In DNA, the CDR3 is TGTGCCAGTGGGGGGGGTAGCAATCAGCCCCAGCATTTT.

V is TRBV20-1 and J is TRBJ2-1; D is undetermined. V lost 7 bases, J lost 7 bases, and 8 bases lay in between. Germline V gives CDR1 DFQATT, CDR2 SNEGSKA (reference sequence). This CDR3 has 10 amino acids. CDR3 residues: CSGGRNEQFF. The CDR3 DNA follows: TGCAGTGGAGGTAGGAATGAGCAGTTCTTC.

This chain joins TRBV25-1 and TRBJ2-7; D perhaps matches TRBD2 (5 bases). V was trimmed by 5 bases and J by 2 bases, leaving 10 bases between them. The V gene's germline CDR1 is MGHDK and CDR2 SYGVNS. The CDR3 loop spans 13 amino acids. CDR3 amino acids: CASSRAGTYEQYF. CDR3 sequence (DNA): TGTGCCAGCAGTAGGGCCGGGACCTACGAGCAGTACTTC.

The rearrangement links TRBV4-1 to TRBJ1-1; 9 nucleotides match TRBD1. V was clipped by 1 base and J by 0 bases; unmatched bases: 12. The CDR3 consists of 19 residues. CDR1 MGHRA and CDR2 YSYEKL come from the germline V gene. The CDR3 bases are TGCGCCAGCAGCCAAGTATACCGGGACAGGGTAGACATGAACACTGAAGCTTTCTTT. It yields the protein CASSQVYRDRVDMNTEAFF.

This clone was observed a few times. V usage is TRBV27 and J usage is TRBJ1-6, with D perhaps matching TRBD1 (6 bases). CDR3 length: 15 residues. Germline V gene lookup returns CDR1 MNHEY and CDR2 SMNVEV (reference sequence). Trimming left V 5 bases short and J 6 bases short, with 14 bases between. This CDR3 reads CASSLVRGINSPLHF. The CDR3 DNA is TGTGCCAGCAGTCTCGTCAGGGGAATTAATTCACCCCTCCACTTT.

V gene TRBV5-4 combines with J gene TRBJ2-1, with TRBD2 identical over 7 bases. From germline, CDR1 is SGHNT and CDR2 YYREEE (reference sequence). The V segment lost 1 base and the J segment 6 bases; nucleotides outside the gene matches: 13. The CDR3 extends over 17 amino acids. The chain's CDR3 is CASSLSAGGTTVNEQFF. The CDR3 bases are TGTGCCAGCAGCTTGTCCGCCGGGGGGACGACGGTCAATGAGCAGTTCTTC.